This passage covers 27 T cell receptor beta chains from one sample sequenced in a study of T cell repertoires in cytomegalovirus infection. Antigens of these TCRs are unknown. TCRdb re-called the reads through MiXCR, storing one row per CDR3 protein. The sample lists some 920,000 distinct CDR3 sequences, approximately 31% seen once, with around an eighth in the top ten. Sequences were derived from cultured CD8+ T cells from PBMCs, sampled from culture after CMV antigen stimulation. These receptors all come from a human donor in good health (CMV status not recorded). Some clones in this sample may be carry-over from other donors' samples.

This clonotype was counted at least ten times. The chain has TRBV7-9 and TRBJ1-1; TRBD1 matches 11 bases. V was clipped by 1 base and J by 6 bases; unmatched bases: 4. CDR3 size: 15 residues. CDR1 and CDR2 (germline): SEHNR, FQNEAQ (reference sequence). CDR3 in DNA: TGTGCCAGCAGCTTAGGGACAGGGGGCGCATCTGAAGCTTTCTTT. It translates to CASSLGTGGASEAFF.

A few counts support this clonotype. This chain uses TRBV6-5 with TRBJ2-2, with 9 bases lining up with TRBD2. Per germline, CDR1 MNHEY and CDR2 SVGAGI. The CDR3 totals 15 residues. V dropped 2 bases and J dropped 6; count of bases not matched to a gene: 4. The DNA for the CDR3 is TGTGCCAGCAGTTACGGGCTAGCGGGGCCCGGGGAGCTGTTTTTT. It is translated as CASSYGLAGPGELFF.

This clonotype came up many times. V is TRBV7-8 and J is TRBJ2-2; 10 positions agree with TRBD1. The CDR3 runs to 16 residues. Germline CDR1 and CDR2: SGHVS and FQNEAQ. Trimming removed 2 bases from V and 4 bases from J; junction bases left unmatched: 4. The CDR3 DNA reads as TGTGCCAGCAGCTTAAAGGGGACAGGGGTCACCGGGGAGCTGTTTTTT. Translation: CASSLKGTGVTGELFF.

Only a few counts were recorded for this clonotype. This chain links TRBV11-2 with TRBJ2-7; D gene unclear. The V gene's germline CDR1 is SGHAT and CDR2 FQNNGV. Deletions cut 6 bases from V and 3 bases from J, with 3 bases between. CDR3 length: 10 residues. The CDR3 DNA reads TGTGCCAGCAGACACTACGAGCAGTACGTC. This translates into CASRHYEQYV.

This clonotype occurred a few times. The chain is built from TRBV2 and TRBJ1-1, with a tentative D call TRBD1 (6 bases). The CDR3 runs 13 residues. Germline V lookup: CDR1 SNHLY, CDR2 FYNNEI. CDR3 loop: CAVNDGGSTEAFF. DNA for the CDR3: TGTGCTGTCAACGACGGGGGCAGCACTGAAGCTTTCTTT.

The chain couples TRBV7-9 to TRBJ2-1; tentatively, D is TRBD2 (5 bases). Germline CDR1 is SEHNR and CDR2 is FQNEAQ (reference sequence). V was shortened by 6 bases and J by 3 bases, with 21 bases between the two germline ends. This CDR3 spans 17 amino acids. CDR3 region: CASRLPGWQADYNEQFF. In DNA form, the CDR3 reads TGTGCCAGCAGGTTACCGGGGTGGCAAGCCGACTACAATGAGCAGTTCTTC.

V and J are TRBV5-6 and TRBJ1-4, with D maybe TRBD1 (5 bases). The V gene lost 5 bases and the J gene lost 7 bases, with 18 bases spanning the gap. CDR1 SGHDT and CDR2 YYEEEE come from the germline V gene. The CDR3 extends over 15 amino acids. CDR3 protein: CASSRDSPVSEKLFF. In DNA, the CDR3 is TGTGCCAGCAGTCGAGACAGCCCGGTGTCTGAAAAACTGTTTTTT.

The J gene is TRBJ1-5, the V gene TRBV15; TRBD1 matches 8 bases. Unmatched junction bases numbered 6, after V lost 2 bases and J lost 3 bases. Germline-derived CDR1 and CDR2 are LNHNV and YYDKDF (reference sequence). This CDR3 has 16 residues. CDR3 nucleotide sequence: TGTGCCACCAGCAGAACCGGGACAGGCGTCAATCAGCCCCAGCATTTT. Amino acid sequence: CATSRTGTGVNQPQHF.

CDR3 amino acids: CASSWGQGPADTQYF. The CDR3 DNA reads TGTGCCAGCAGCTGGGGACAGGGGCCGGCAGATACGCAGTATTTT. The chain is built from TRBV7-9 and TRBJ2-3, with 10 bases lining up with TRBD1. CDR3 length equals 15 residues. Germline V gene lookup returns CDR1 SEHNR and CDR2 FQNEAQ (reference sequence). Trimming cost V 4 bases and J 4 bases; bases outside gene matches: 5. Drawing the rest from reference TRBV7-9 and TRBJ2-3, the complete variable domain is DTGVSQNPRHKITKRGQNVTFRCDPISEHNRLYWYRQTLGQGPEFLTYFQNEAQLEKSRLLSDRFSAERPKGSFSTLEIQRTEQGDSAMYLCASSWGQGPADTQYFGPGTRLTVL.

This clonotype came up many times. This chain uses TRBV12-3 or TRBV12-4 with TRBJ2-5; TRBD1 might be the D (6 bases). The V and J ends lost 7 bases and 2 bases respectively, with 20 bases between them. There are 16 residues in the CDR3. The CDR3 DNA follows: TGTGCCAGCAAACTCCGGGACCGACAGGATCAAGAGACCCAGTACTTC. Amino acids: CASKLRDRQDQETQYF.

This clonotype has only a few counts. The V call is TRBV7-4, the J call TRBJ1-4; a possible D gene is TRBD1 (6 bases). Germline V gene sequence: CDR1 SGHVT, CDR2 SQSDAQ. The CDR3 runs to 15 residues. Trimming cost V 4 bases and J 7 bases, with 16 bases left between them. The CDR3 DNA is TGTGCCAGCAGCTCCGCGGACAGAGAACCTGAAAAACTGTTTTTT. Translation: CASSSADREPEKLFF.

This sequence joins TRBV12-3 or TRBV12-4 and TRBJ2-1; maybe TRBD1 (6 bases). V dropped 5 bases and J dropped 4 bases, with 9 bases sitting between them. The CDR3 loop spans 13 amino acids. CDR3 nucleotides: TGTGCCAGCAGTAACGGACAGTACAATGAGCAGTTCTTC. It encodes CASSNGQYNEQFF.

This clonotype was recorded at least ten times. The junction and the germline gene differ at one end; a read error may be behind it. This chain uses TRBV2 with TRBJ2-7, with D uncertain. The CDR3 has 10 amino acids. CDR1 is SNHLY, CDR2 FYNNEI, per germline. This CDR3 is CASSGNEQYF. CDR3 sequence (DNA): TGCGCCAGCAGTGGGAACGAGCAGTACTTC.

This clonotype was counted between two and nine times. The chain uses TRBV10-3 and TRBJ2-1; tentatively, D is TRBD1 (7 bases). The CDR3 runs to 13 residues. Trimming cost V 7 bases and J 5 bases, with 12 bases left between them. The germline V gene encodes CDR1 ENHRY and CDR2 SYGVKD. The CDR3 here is CAITAGGHNEQFF. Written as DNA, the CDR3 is TGTGCCATCACGGCAGGGGGGCACAATGAGCAGTTCTTC.

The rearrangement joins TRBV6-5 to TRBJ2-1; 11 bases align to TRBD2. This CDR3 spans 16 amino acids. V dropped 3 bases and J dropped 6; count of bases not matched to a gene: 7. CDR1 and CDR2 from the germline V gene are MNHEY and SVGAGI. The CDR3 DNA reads TGTGCCAGCAGTTATATGGTAGCGGGGGGGCCCAATGAGCAGTTCTTC. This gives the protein CASSYMVAGGPNEQFF.

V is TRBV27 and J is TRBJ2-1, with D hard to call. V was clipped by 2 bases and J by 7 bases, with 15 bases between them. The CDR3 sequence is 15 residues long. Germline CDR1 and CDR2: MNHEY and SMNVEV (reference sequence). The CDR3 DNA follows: TGTGCCAGCAGTTTAAAGGGTGGTAGAGGTAATGAGCAGTTCTTC. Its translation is CASSLKGGRGNEQFF.

CDR3 bases: TGTGCCAGCTCACCAGGGGACAGCCTCTATGGCTACACCTTC. Protein product: CASSPGDSLYGYTF. The chain carries TRBV18 and TRBJ1-2; 7 bases line up with TRBD1. The germline gives CDR1 KGHSH, CDR2 LQKENI. After removal of 2 bases from V and 4 bases from J, the junction contained 4 bases not matched to a gene. The CDR3 is 14 residues long.

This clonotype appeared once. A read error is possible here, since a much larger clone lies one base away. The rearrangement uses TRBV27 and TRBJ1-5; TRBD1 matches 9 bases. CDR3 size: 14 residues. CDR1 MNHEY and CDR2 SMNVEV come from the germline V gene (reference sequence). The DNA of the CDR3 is TGTGTCAGCAGACAGGGGGGGAGCAATCAGCCCCAGCATTTT. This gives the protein CVSRQGGSNQPQHF.

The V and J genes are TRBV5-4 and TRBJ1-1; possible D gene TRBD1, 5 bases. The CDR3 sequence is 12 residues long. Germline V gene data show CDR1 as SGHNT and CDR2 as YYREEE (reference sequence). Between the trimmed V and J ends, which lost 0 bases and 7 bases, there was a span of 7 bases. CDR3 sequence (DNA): TGTGCCAGCAGCTTGGAAGGGGATGAAGCTTTCTTT. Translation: CASSLEGDEAFF.

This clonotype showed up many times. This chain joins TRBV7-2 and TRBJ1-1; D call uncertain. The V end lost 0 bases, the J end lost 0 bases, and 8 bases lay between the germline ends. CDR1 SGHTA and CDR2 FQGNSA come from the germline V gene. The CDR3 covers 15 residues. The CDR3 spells CASSLAGSMNTEAFF. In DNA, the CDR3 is TGTGCCAGCAGCTTAGCAGGGAGTATGAACACTGAAGCTTTCTTT.

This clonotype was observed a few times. In DNA form, the CDR3 reads TGTGCCTCATTTAGTGAGAAGGCTGAAGCTTTCTTT. Protein product: CASFSEKAEAFF. The rearrangement uses TRBV6-6 and TRBJ1-1; D gene uncertain. Germline V gene data show CDR1 as MNHNY and CDR2 as SVGAGI (reference sequence). V was cut by 11 bases and J by 6 bases, with 16 bases left in between. The CDR3 consists of 12 residues.

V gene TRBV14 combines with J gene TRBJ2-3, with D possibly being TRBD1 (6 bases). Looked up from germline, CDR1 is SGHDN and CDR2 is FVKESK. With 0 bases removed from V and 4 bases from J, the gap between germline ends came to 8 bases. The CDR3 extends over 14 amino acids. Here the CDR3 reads CASSQEDRPDTQYF. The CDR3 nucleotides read TGTGCCAGCAGCCAAGAAGACAGGCCAGATACGCAGTATTTT.

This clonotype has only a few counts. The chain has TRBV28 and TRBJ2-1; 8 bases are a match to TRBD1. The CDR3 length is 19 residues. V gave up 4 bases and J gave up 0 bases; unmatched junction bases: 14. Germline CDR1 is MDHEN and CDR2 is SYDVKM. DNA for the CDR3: TGTGCCAGCAGTTCCCAGACAGGGGTAGCCTCCAGCTCCTACAATGAGCAGTTCTTC. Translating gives CASSSQTGVASSSYNEQFF.

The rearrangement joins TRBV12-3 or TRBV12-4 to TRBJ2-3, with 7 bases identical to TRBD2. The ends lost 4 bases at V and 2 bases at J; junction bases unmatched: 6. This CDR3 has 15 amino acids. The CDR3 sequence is CASSYGGIFTDTQYF. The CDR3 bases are TGTGCCAGCAGTTACGGGGGGATATTCACAGATACGCAGTATTTT.

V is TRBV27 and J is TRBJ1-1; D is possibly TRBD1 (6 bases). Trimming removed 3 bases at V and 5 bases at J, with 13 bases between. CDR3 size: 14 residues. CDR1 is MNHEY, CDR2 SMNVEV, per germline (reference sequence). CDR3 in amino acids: CASSFSGDGTEAFF. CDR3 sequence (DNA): TGTGCCAGCAGTTTCTCAGGGGATGGAACTGAAGCTTTCTTT.

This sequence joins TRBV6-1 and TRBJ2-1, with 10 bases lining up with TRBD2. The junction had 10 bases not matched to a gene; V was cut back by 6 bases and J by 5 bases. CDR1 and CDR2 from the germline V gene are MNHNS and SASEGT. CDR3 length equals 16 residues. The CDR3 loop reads CASSPQGLAWDNEQFF. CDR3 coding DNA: TGTGCCAGCAGCCCCCAGGGACTAGCGTGGGACAATGAGCAGTTCTTC.

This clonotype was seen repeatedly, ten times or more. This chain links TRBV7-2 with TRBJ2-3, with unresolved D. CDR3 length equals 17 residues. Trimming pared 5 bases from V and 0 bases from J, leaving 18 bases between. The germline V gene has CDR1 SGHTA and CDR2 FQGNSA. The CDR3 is CASSLPRADPSTDTQYF. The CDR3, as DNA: TGTGCCAGCAGCCTGCCCCGGGCAGATCCTAGCACAGATACGCAGTATTTT. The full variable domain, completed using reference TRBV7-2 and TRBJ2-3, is GAGVSQSPSNKVTEKGKDVELRCDPISGHTALYWYRQSLGQGLEFLIYFQGNSAPDKSGLPSDRFSAERTGGSVSTLTIQRTQQEDSAVYLCASSLPRADPSTDTQYFGPGTRLTVL.